This T cell receptor (beta chain) was identified in a study of blood T cell repertoires in COVID-19 (dated by TCRdb to the early 2020s). Looking at the study overall: The collaborator samples originated in the United States, Italy and Spain and spanned the acute and convalescent phases of COVID-19. Nearly every sample came with metadata listing a de-identified subject ID, COVID-19 status, age in years and sex. A freely available public database, intended as a resource for researchers studying the immune response to SARS-CoV-2, is where the repertoires were released. The samples were drawn from the first 160 participants of the ongoing ImmuneRACE study and from more than 1,000 subjects provided by 6 global collaborators. Subjects who had been exposed to COVID-19, were actively infected with it, or had recovered from it provided the deeply sampled blood TCRbeta repertoires that made up the dataset. The material from the prospective study consisted of cDNA or gDNA derived from T cells, B-cell-depleted T cells, or PBMCs. HLA class I and class II types, where available, came from metadata supplied by the sample provider rather than from assay-based typing.

In regard to this clone: It has no known antigen specificity. No qualities accompany the bases; no much larger clone lies one base away.

One collaborating source in Seattle enrolled patients while the patients were actively infected and followed the patients over time throughout the course of disease. Whole blood was collected in K2EDTA tubes by collaborating institutions according to the institutions' own protocols. For TCRbeta analysis, collaborators shipped samples as frozen whole blood, isolated PBMCs, or DNA extracted from either of those sample types. The full study reports these points: The amount of clinical and demographic metadata varied by source and participant and was provided uncurated.

TCRbeta CDR3 regions were amplified from genomic DNA using the immunoSEQ Assay, a bias-controlled multiplex PCR. The original methods were these. The number of nucleated cells in each sample was estimated by amplification of reference gene primers within the assay. To quantify the absolute abundance of each unique TCRbeta CDR3 rearrangement, sequence reads were collapsed and filtered. For each sample, productive Simpson clonality was calculated by taking the square root of Simpson's diversity index across productive rearrangements. The table was pulled from immuneACCESS by TCRdb, which kept in-frame rearrangements only. Such tables lose some clones; where checked, under half of the loss comes from unresolved V genes, and the rest has no known cause. V and J calls and clone size are those listed in that table; D and trimming were worked out from the DNA. The sample profile shows hundreds of thousands of clones; 70% to 90% of them were found once. The ten most abundant clones make up about 2.5% of the sample.

The CDR3 has 20 amino acids, counting the end cysteine and phenylalanine. The only DNA kept is the CDR3, 60 bases in frame from the first base. CDR1 and CDR2, per the germline V gene, are SGHTA and FQGTGA. V is cut by 5 bases and J by 1 base, and the space between the germline ends is 24 bases. The receptor's source is a woman aged 55-69 years with COVID-19, enrolled during active disease. The chain was built from TRBV7-3 and TRBJ2-6, and the D gene may be TRBD1, 7 bases matching. The sequencing input was peripheral blood. The nucleotides read TGTGCCAGCAGCCCCACTAAAGGACAGGCGAGCGGGTCTGGGGCCAACGTCCTGACTTTC. It translates to CASSPTKGQASGSGANVLTF.